The 28 T cell receptor beta chains given below trace back to one sample, sequenced in a study of blood T cells in healthy people across ages. With a J-beta primer mix and a sample-barcoded 5' primer, a second PCR ran about 7 to 12 cycles. MiXCR, applied by TCRdb to the 5' RACE reads, yields one record per CDR3 protein. The profile shows hundreds of thousands of distinct CDR3 sequences, 52% of them singletons. Sequencing input: blood. These receptors came from a woman of 80 years or more in good health.

V gene TRBV6-2 or TRBV6-3 combines with J gene TRBJ1-2; 7 positions agree with TRBD1. This CDR3 comprises 14 residues. The V gene's germline CDR1 is MNHEY and CDR2 SVGEGT. Trimming cost V 5 bases and J 3 bases; bases outside gene matches: 6. This chain's CDR3 is CASSNRDRYYGYTF. Here the CDR3 DNA reads TGTGCCAGCAGTAACCGGGACAGATACTATGGCTACACCTTC.

This clonotype came up a few times. This may come from a read error, since a much larger clone is one base off. The CDR3 region is CASAAQGSYGYTF. In DNA, the CDR3 is TGTGCCAGCGCAGCACAGGGATCTTATGGCTACACCTTC. V gene TRBV18 combines with J gene TRBJ1-2, with D maybe TRBD1 (6 bases). The CDR3 consists of 13 residues. Germline loops: CDR1 KGHSH, CDR2 LQKENI. The ends were cut back, 8 bases at V and 5 bases at J, with 15 bases in the middle.

This clonotype appeared once. The chain is built from TRBV3-1 and TRBJ2-5; 9 bases fit TRBD1. This CDR3 is built from 17 residues. J gave up 3 bases and V 6 bases, and 14 bases lay outside the gene matches. The germline V gene has CDR1 LGHDT and CDR2 YNNKEL (reference sequence). The CDR3 region has the DNA TGTGCCAGCAGACGCGGTGGGGGGGACAGGGATGAAGAGACCCAGTACTTC. Translating gives CASRRGGGDRDEETQYF.

This clonotype appeared a few times. The J gene is TRBJ1-5, the V gene TRBV29-1, with D perhaps matching TRBD1 (6 bases). This CDR3 has 15 amino acids. The germline CDR1 and CDR2 sequences are SQVTM and ANQGSEA. Trimming left V 4 bases short and J 0 bases short, with 13 bases between. DNA of the CDR3: TGCAGCGTTGCGGTGGGGGGCTCTAGCAATCAGCCCCAGCATTTT. Translation: CSVAVGGSSNQPQHF.

The chain employs TRBV6-6 and TRBJ1-2, with unresolved D. V was trimmed by 5 bases and J by 4 bases, leaving 11 bases between them. This CDR3 has 13 residues. Germline CDR1 and CDR2: MNHNY and SVGAGI (reference sequence). CDR3: CASSPQETYGYTF. CDR3 DNA sequence: TGTGCCAGCAGTCCTCAGGAGACCTATGGCTACACCTTC.

V is TRBV2 and J is TRBJ2-1; possibly TRBD2 for D (6 bases). V was pared by 0 bases and J by 9 bases, with 15 bases between. The CDR3 consists of 15 residues. Per germline, CDR1 SNHLY and CDR2 FYNNEI. The CDR3 coding sequence is TGTGCCAGCAGTGAAGCCGGACTACTATATCGTGAGCAGTTCTTC. Amino acids: CASSEAGLLYREQFF.

At least ten counts were recorded for this clonotype. This chain connects TRBV7-2 to TRBJ2-1, with D hard to call. CDR1 is SGHTA and CDR2 is FQGNSA in the germline V gene. The CDR3 runs 14 residues. The V gene lost 5 bases and the J gene lost 2 bases, with 10 bases spanning the gap. The CDR3 here is CASSPRVTYNEQFF. The DNA for the CDR3 is TGTGCCAGCAGCCCACGGGTAACCTACAATGAGCAGTTCTTC.

This clonotype was seen ten or more times. The genes are TRBV10-3 and TRBJ2-3, with 10 bases identical to TRBD2. J was trimmed by 0 bases and V by 6 bases; bases with no gene match: 12. Germline CDR1 and CDR2: ENHRY and SYGVKD. CDR3 length equals 18 residues. Written as DNA, the CDR3 is TGTGCCATCAGAGGCAGGGTAGCGGGAGGCCTTAGCACAGATACGCAGTATTTT. The encoded protein is CAIRGRVAGGLSTDTQYF.

The rearrangement links TRBV5-1 to TRBJ2-1; the D gene is possibly TRBD1 (6 bases). From germline, CDR1 is SGHRS and CDR2 YFSETQ. This CDR3 comprises 15 residues. The ends were cut back, 2 bases at V and 1 base at J, with 10 bases in the middle. CDR3 sequence (DNA): TGCGCCAGCAGCTTCGGGACACAATCCTACAATGAGCAGTTCTTC. As protein: CASSFGTQSYNEQFF.

There are many counts of this clonotype. The CDR3 is CASSLMESSYNEQFF. The CDR3 DNA reads as TGCGCCAGCAGCTTGATGGAGAGCTCCTACAATGAGCAGTTCTTC. This rearrangement joins TRBV5-1 to TRBJ2-1; D remains ambiguous. Germline V gives CDR1 SGHRS, CDR2 YFSETQ. This CDR3 has 15 amino acids. Trimming left V 1 base short and J 0 bases short, with 8 bases between.

V gene TRBV4-1 combines with J gene TRBJ2-2, with D unresolved. The CDR3 contains 11 residues. The V gene's germline CDR1 is MGHRA and CDR2 YSYEKL. V shed 5 bases and J shed 10 bases, with 8 bases lying between them. CDR3 in amino acids: CASSKAEELFF. The CDR3 nucleotides are TGCGCCAGCAGCAAGGCCGAGGAGCTGTTTTTT.

Ten or more counts support this clonotype. The chain couples TRBV24-1 to TRBJ2-1; D not certain. The CDR3 runs 15 residues. Trimming left V 6 bases short and J 5 bases short, with 16 bases between. Germline CDR1 and CDR2: KGHDR and SFDVKD. CDR3 sequence reads: CATSTYKIGDNEQFF. The CDR3 coding sequence is TGTGCCACCAGTACCTATAAGATTGGGGACAATGAGCAGTTCTTC.

The CDR3 bases are TGCGCCAGCAGCCAAGATGTTATGCAGGAAGAGCAGTACTTC. Amino acid sequence: CASSQDVMQEEQYF. The V call is TRBV4-3, the J call TRBJ2-7; D call uncertain. Per germline, CDR1 LGHNA and CDR2 YSLEER. Trimming cost V 0 bases and J 7 bases, with 13 bases left between them. This CDR3 is built from 14 residues.

There are many counts of this clonotype. The V and J genes are TRBV6-5 and TRBJ2-3; TRBD1 agrees at 7 bases. The CDR3 consists of 13 residues. Germline V lookup: CDR1 MNHEY, CDR2 SVGAGI. J was trimmed by 8 bases and V by 8 bases; bases with no gene match: 10. In DNA, the CDR3 is TGTGCCAGCCGGACAGGCACCCAGGGTACGCAGTATTTT. Translation: CASRTGTQGTQYF.

This rearrangement joins TRBV10-3 to TRBJ2-5; no clear D. The J call may be in error: the DNA end matches TRBJ2-7 better. CDR1 is ENHRY and CDR2 is SYGVKD in the germline V gene. The CDR3 consists of 12 residues. The CDR3 reads CAISGGHYEQYF. The DNA of the CDR3 is TGTGCCATCAGTGGCGGCCATTACGAGCAGTACTTC.

The table lists this clonotype with many counts. The rearrangement links TRBV30 to TRBJ2-3; D gene unclear. The CDR3 sequence is 11 residues long. Trimming shortened V by 0 bases and J by 5 bases, and 3 bases separated the two germline ends. CDR1 and CDR2 (germline): GTSNPN, SVGIG (reference sequence). In nucleotides, the CDR3 is TGTGCCTGGAGTGTGAAAGATACGCAGTATTTT. As protein: CAWSVKDTQYF.

The table lists this clonotype with a few counts. The rearrangement links TRBV18 to TRBJ2-3, with 8 bases fitting TRBD2. The CDR3 is 14 residues long. V trimming: 8 bases; J trimming: 4 bases; junction bases outside the gene matches: 8. Germline lookup yields CDR1 KGHSH and CDR2 LQKENI. The CDR3 protein is CASRTSSAADTQYF. In nucleotides, the CDR3 is TGTGCCAGCCGGACTAGCTCTGCCGCAGATACGCAGTATTTT.

Comments on this clonotype: This could be a read error, since a much larger clone is one nucleotide away. The chain couples TRBV3-1 to TRBJ2-4; the match to TRBD1 covers 7 bases. The CDR3 is 15 amino acids. Germline CDR1 LGHDT, CDR2 YNNKEL (reference sequence). CDR3 nucleotide sequence: TGTGCCAGCAGCCACATTTCGGGACAGAAAAACGTTCAGTACTTC. Translating it yields CASSHISGQKNVQYF.

The genes are TRBV5-1 and TRBJ2-7, with D hard to call. The J call is in doubt because the DNA end fits TRBJ2-5 better. Germline V gives CDR1 SGHRS, CDR2 YFSETQ. There are 13 residues in the CDR3. CDR3 DNA: TGCGCCAGCAGCTTGGAAGCCAGTGAGACCCAGTACTTC. Protein product: CASSLEASETQYF.

CDR3 region: CASSLTDFLQETQYF. The CDR3 DNA reads TGTGCCAGCAGTCTGACGGACTTCCTACAAGAGACCCAGTACTTC. This rearrangement joins TRBV28 to TRBJ2-5; D perhaps matches TRBD2 (5 bases). Trimming took 5 bases from V and 2 from J, leaving 15 bases between them. CDR1 and CDR2 from the germline V gene are MDHEN and SYDVKM. The CDR3 contains 15 residues.

This clonotype appeared many times. This rearrangement joins TRBV5-1 to TRBJ2-5; D is perhaps TRBD1 (6 bases). V dropped 0 bases and J dropped 5 bases, with 14 bases sitting between them. Germline CDR1 SGHRS, CDR2 YFSETQ. The CDR3 covers 15 residues. The CDR3 region is CASSLGTDIRETQYF. As DNA, the CDR3 is TGCGCCAGCAGCTTGGGGACAGACATCAGGGAGACCCAGTACTTC.

There are a few counts of this clonotype. The chain uses TRBV4-3 and TRBJ2-3; TRBD2 matches at 11 bases. Germline values: CDR1 LGHNA, CDR2 YSLEER. Trimming took 1 base from V and 3 from J; bases not matched to a gene: 15. The CDR3 spans 20 residues. CDR3 region: CASSQVLFLAGGGDTDTQYF. The CDR3 DNA reads TGCGCCAGCAGCCAAGTTCTGTTCCTAGCGGGAGGCGGTGATACAGATACGCAGTATTTT.

This clonotype was picked up many times. V usage is TRBV7-3 and J usage is TRBJ2-1; possible D gene TRBD1, 6 bases. The CDR3 has 13 amino acids. Between the trimmed V and J ends, which lost 5 bases and 4 bases, there was a span of 9 bases. Germline V lookup: CDR1 SGHTA, CDR2 FQGTGA. The CDR3: CASSRGQYNEQFF. The CDR3 nucleotides are TGTGCCAGCAGCCGAGGACAGTACAATGAGCAGTTCTTC.

DNA for the CDR3: TGTGCCACCAGTGGGGACAGGGCATACAATGAGCAGTTCTTC. It is translated as CATSGDRAYNEQFF. V and J are TRBV24-1 and TRBJ2-1; 9 bases are a match to TRBD1. Germline V gene lookup returns CDR1 KGHDR and CDR2 SFDVKD. Trimming took 5 bases from V and 4 from J; bases not matched to a gene: 2. The CDR3 loop spans 14 amino acids.

The chain recombines TRBV5-1 with TRBJ2-7; no definite D call. The CDR3 length is 14 residues. Trimming cost V 5 bases and J 7 bases, with 19 bases left between them. Germline lookup yields CDR1 SGHRS and CDR2 YFSETQ. The CDR3 is CASSFTATPLEQYF. The CDR3 DNA follows: TGCGCCAGCAGTTTTACGGCGACTCCTTTGGAGCAGTACTTC.

As concerns this clonotype: This may be a read error: a much more frequent sequence differs by one nucleotide. The genes are TRBV3-1 and TRBJ2-7; possibly TRBD1 for D (6 bases). Germline V gene sequence: CDR1 LGHDT, CDR2 YNNKEL (reference sequence). This CDR3 region has 16 residues. CDR3 sequence reads: CVSSQASTGSTYEQYF. The CDR3 DNA sequence: TGTGTCAGCAGCCAAGCCTCGACAGGCTCGACCTACGAGCAGTACTTC.

Note on this clonotype: A much larger clonotype is one base distant, so this may be a read error. CDR3 nucleotide sequence: TGCAGTGCTAACCCCTTAAACTATGGCTACACCTTC. Translated: CSANPLNYGYTF. J is TRBJ1-2 and V is TRBV20-1; the D is unclear. Germline V lookup: CDR1 DFQATT, CDR2 SNEGSKA (reference sequence). V was trimmed by 4 bases and J by 2 bases, leaving 8 bases between them. This CDR3 has 12 residues.

This clonotype came up many times. The chain employs TRBV10-3 and TRBJ2-5; a weak D match, TRBD2 (7 bases). The CDR3 totals 14 residues. The germline gives CDR1 ENHRY, CDR2 SYGVKD. Deletions cut 8 bases from V and 2 bases from J, with 15 bases between. The DNA for the CDR3 is TGTGCCATCCGGGGGGCTAGCGCGCAAGAGACCCAGTACTTC. Translation: CAIRGASAQETQYF.